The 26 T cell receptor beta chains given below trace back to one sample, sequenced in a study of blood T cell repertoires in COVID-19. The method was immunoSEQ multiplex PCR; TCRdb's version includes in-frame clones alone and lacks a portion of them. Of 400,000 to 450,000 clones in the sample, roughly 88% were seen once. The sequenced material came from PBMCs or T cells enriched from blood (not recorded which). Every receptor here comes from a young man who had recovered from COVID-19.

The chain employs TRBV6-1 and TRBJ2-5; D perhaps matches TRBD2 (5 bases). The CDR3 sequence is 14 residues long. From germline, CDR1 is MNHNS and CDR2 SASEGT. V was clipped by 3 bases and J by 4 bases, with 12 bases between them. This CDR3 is CASSDLGGRETQYF. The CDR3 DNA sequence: TGTGCCAGCAGTGATCTAGGCGGGCGAGAGACCCAGTACTTC.

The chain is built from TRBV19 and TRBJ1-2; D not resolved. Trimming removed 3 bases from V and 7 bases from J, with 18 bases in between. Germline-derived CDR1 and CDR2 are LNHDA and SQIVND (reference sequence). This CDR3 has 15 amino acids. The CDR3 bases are TGTGCCAGTAGTATCTTTGGATTAACAGTGGGTGGCTACACCTTC. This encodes CASSIFGLTVGGYTF.

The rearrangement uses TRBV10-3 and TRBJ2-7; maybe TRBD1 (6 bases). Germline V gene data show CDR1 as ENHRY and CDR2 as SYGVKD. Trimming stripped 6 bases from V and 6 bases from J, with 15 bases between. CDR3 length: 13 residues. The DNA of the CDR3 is TGTGCCATCAGGGGATCAGGGGTCGGCGAGCAGTACTTC. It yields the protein CAIRGSGVGEQYF.

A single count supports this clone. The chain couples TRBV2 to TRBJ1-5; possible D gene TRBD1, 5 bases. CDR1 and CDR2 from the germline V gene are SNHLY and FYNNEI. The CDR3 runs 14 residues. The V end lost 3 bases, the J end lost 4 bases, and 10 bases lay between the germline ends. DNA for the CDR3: TGTGCCAGCAGTGAGGGACTGGGTAATCAGCCCCAGCATTTT. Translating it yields CASSEGLGNQPQHF.

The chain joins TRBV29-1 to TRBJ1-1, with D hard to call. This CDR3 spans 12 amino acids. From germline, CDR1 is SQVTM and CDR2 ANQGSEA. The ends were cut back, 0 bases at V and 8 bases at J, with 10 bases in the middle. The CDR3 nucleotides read TGCAGCGTTGAAGATACCGCAGTCGAAGCTTTCTTT. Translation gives CSVEDTAVEAFF.

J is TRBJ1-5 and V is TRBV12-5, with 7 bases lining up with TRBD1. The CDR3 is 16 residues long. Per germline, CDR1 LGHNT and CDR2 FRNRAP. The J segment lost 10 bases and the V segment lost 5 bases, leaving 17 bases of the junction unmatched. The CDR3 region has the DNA TGTGCTAGTGGTGAAAGCTCAGGGGGAACAGCTCCTCCCCAGCATTTT. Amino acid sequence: CASGESSGGTAPPQHF.

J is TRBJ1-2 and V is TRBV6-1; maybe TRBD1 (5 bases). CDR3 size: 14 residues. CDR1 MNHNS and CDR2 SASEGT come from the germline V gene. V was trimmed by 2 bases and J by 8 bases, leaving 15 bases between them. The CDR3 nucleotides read TGTGCCAGCAGTGAATCGTGGCAGGGTGTGGGCTACACCTTC. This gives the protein CASSESWQGVGYTF.

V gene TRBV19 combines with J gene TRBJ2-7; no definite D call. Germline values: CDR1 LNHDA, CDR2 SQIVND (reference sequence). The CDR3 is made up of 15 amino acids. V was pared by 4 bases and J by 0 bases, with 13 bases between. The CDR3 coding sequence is TGTGCCAGTAGTACATTTGTGGCCAACTCCTACGAGCAGTACTTC. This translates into CASSTFVANSYEQYF.

The CDR3 reads CASSSGTGGDEKLFF. CDR3 sequence (DNA): TGCGCCAGCAGCTCCGGGACAGGGGGCGATGAAAAACTGTTTTTT. The rearrangement links TRBV5-1 to TRBJ1-4; 12 nucleotides agree with TRBD1. Looked up from germline, CDR1 is SGHRS and CDR2 is YFSETQ. The CDR3 has 15 amino acids. The trim removed 3 bases at V and 6 bases at J, leaving 3 bases unmatched.

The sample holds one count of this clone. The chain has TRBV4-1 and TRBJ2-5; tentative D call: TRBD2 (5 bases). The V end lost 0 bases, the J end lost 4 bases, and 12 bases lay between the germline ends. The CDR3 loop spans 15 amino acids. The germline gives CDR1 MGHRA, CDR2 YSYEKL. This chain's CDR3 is CASSQDYLGRETQYF. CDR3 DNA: TGCGCCAGCAGCCAAGACTACTTGGGGAGAGAGACCCAGTACTTC.

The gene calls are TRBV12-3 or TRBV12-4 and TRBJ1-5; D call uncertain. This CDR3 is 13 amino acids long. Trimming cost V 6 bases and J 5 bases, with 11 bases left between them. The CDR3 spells CASSQTEDQPQHF. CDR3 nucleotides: TGTGCCAGCAGCCAAACGGAGGATCAGCCCCAGCATTTT.

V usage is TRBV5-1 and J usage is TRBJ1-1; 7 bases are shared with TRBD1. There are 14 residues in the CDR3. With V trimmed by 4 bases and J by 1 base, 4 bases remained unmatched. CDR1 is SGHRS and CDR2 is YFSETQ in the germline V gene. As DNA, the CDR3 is TGCGCCAGCAGCGCTACAGGGGCGAACACTGAAGCTTTCTTT. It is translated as CASSATGANTEAFF. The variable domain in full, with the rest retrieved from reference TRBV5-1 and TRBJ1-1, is KAGVTQTPRYLIKTRGQQVTLSCSPISGHRSVSWYQQTPGQGLQFLFEYFSETQRNKGNFPGRFSGRQFSNSRSEMNVSTLELGDSALYLCASSATGANTEAFFGQGTRLTVV.

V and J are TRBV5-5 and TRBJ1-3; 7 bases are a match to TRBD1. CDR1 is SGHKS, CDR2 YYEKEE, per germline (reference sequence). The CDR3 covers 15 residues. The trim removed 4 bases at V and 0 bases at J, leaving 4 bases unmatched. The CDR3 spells CASSRTGYSGNTIYF. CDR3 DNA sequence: TGTGCCAGCAGCAGGACAGGCTACTCTGGAAACACCATATATTTT.

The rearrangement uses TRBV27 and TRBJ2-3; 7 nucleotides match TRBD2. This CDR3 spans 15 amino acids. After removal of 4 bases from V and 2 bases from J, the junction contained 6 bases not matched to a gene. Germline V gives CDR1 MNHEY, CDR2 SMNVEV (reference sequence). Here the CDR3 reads CASSYGTKYTDTQYF. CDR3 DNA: TGTGCCAGCAGTTACGGGACTAAGTACACAGATACGCAGTATTTT.

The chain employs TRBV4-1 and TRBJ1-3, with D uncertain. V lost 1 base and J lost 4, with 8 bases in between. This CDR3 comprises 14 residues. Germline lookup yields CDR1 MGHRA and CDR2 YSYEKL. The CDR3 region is CASSQAALGNTIYF. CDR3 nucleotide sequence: TGCGCCAGCAGCCAAGCCGCGTTGGGAAACACCATATATTTT.

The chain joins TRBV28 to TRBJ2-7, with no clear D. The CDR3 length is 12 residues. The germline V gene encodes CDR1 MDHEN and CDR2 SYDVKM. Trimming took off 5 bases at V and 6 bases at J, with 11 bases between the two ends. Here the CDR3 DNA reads TGTGCCAGCAGTACCCCGGTGAGCGAGCAGTACTTC. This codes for CASSTPVSEQYF.

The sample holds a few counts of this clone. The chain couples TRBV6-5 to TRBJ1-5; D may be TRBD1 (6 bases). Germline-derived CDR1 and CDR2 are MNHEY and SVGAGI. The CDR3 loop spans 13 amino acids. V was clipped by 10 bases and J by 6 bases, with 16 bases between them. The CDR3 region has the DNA TGTGCCACTATCCAGGGGTTTCGTCAGCCCCAGCATTTT. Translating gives CATIQGFRQPQHF.

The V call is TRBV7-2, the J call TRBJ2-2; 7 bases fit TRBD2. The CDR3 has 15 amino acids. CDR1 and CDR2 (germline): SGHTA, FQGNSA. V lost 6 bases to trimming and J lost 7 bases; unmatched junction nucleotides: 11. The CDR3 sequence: CASRTGRGWDGELFF. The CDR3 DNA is TGTGCCAGCAGGACGGGGAGGGGCTGGGACGGGGAGCTGTTTTTT.

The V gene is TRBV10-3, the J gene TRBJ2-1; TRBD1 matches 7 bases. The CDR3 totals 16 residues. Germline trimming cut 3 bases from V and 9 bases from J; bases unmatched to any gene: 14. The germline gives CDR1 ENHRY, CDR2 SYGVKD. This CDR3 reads CAISDRGIMATTEQFF. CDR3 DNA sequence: TGTGCCATCAGTGACAGGGGGATAATGGCTACAACTGAGCAGTTCTTC.

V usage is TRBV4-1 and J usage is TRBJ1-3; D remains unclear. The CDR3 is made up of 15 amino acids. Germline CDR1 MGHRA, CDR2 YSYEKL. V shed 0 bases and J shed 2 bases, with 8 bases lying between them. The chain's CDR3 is CASSQDFGPGNTIYF. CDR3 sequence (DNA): TGCGCCAGCAGCCAAGATTTTGGCCCTGGAAACACCATATATTTT.

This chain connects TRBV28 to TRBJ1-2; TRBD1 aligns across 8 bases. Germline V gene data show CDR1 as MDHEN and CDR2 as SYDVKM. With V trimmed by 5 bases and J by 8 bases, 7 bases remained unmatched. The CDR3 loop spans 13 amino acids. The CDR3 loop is CASSGQGEHGYTF. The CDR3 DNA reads TGTGCCAGCAGTGGACAGGGCGAACACGGCTACACCTTC.

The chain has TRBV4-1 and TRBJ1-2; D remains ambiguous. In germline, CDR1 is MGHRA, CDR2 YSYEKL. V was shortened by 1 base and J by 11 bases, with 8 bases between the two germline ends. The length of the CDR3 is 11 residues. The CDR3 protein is CASSQAGTYTF. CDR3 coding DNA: TGCGCCAGCAGCCAAGCGGGTACTTACACCTTC.

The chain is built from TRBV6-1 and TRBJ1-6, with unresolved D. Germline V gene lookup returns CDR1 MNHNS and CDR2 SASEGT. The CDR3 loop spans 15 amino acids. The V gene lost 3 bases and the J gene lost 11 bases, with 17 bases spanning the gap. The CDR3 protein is CASSEIETSGAPLHF. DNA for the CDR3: TGTGCCAGCAGTGAGATAGAGACGAGTGGAGCACCCCTCCACTTT.

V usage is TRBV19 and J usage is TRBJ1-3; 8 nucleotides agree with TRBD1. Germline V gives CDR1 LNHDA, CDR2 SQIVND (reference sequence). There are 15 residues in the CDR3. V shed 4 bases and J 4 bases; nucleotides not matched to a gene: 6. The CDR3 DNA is TGTGCCAGTAGTACCAGACAGGGGACGGGAAACACCATATATTTT. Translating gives CASSTRQGTGNTIYF. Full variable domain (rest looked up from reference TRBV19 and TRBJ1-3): DGGITQSPKYLFRKEGQNVTLSCEQNLNHDAMYWYRQDPGQGLRLIYYSQIVNDFQKGDIAEGYSVSREKKESFPLTVTSAQKNPTAFYLCASSTRQGTGNTIYFGEGSWLTVV.

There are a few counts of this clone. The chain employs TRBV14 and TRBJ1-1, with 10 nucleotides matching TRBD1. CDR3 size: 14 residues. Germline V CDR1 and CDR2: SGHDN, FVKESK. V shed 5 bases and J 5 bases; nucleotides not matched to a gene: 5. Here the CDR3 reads CASSRQGAGTEAFF. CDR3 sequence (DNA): TGTGCCAGCAGCAGACAGGGGGCAGGGACTGAAGCTTTCTTT.

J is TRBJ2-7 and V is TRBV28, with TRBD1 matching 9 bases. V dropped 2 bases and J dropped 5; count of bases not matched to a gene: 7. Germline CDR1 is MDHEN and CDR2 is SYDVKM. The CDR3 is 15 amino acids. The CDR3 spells CASSLDRGVTNEQYF. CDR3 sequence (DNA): TGTGCCAGCAGTTTAGACAGGGGGGTGACGAACGAGCAGTACTTC.